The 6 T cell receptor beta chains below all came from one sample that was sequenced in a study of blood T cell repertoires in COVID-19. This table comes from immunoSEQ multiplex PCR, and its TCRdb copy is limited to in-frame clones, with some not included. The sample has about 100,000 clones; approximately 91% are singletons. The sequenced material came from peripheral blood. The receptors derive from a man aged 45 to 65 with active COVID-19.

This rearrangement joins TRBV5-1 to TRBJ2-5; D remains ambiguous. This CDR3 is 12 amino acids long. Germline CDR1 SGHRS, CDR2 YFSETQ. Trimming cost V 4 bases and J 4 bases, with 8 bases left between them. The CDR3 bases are TGCGCCAGCAGCGAGAGCTTAGAGACCCAGTACTTC. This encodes CASSESLETQYF.

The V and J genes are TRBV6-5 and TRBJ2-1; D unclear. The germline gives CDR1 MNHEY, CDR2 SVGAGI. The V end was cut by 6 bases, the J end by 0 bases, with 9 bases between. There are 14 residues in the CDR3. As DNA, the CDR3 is TGTGCCAGCAGGACCCGGAGCTCCTACAATGAGCAGTTCTTC. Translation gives CASRTRSSYNEQFF.

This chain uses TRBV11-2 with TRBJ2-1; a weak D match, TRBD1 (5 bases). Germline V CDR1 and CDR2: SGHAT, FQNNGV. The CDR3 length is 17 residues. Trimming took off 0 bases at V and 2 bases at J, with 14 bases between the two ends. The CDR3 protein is CASSLDGWATAYNEQFF. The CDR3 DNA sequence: TGTGCCAGCAGCTTAGACGGATGGGCGACAGCCTACAATGAGCAGTTCTTC.

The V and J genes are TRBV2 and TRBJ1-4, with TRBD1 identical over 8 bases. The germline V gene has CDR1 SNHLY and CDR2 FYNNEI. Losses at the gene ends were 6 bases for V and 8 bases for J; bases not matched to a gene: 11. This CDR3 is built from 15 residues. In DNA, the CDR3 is TGTGCCAGCAGCGATAGGACAGGGAGAGGAGAAAAACTGTTTTTT. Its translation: CASSDRTGRGEKLFF.

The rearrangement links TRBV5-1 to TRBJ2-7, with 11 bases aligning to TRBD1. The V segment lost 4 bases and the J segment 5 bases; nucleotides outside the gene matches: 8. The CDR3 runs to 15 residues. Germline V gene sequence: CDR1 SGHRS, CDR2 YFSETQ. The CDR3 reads CASSTSGTGGDEQYF. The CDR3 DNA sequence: TGCGCCAGCAGCACGTCCGGGACAGGGGGAGACGAGCAGTACTTC. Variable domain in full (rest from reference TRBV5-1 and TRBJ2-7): KAGVTQTPRYLIKTRGQQVTLSCSPISGHRSVSWYQQTPGQGLQFLFEYFSETQRNKGNFPGRFSGRQFSNSRSEMNVSTLELGDSALYLCASSTSGTGGDEQYFGPGTRLTVT.

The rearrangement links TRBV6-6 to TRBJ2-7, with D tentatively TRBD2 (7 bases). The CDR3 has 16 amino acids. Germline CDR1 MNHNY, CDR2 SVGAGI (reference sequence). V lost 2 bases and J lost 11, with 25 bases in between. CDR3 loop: CASSYNAGAWPLGEYF. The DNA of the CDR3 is TGTGCCAGCAGTTACAACGCGGGGGCTTGGCCCCTAGGGGAGTACTTC.